This entry lists 10 T cell receptor beta chains sequenced from one sample in a study of T cell responses to AZD1222 COVID-19 vaccine (dated by TCRdb to the early 2020s). Libraries were prepared through the immunoSEQ multiplex PCR assay. TCRdb limited this immuneACCESS table to in-frame rearrangements with V and J called. A share of clones is missing; checked studies link under half to unresolved V genes, and the rest is unexplained. This sample holds about 180,000 clones; 88% were observed only once. Approximately 7.7% of the sample goes to the ten largest clones. Read against the paper, the sample's time point label means: baseline before first vaccination. Sequences were derived from peripheral blood, sampled on day 0 of AZD1222 vaccination. All receptors come from an adult in good health.

The J gene is TRBJ2-1, the V gene TRBV4-1; D might be TRBD1 (6 bases). In germline, CDR1 is MGHRA, CDR2 YSYEKL. CDR3 length: 13 residues. Between the trimmed V and J ends, which lost 0 bases and 7 bases, there was a span of 7 bases. CDR3 nucleotides: TGCGCCAGCAGCCAAGAGAGGGGGAATGAGCAGTTCTTC. Its protein is CASSQERGNEQFF.

The rearrangement links TRBV10-3 to TRBJ2-2; perhaps TRBD2 as D (5 bases). With 0 bases removed from V and 6 bases from J, the gap between germline ends came to 17 bases. This CDR3 contains 17 residues. CDR1 is ENHRY and CDR2 is SYGVKD in the germline V gene. The CDR3: CAISESPLARPSGELFF. As DNA, the CDR3 is TGTGCCATCAGTGAGTCTCCCCTAGCTCGGCCCTCCGGGGAGCTGTTTTTT.

V is TRBV10-3 and J is TRBJ2-5; 12 nucleotides agree with TRBD1. V dropped 7 bases and J dropped 5; count of bases not matched to a gene: 11. Germline CDR1 and CDR2: ENHRY and SYGVKD. This CDR3 spans 16 amino acids. The CDR3 region is CAITSGTGGQRETQYF. Here the CDR3 DNA reads TGTGCCATCACTTCCGGGACAGGGGGCCAGAGGGAGACCCAGTACTTC.

This clone has more than one count but fewer than ten. This sequence joins TRBV6-5 and TRBJ2-3; the D gene could be TRBD1 or TRBD2 (7 bases each). CDR1 MNHEY and CDR2 SVGAGI come from the germline V gene. This CDR3 is built from 15 residues. The V gene lost 6 bases and the J gene lost 0 bases, with 13 bases spanning the gap. CDR3 in DNA: TGTGCCAGCAGCAACCAGGGGGGGAGCACAGATACGCAGTATTTT. This translates into CASSNQGGSTDTQYF.

The chain recombines TRBV5-1 with TRBJ2-2, with 10 bases matching TRBD1. CDR3 size: 16 residues. V was clipped by 1 base and J by 4 bases; unmatched bases: 4. Per the germline V gene, CDR1 is SGHRS and CDR2 is YFSETQ. For the CDR3, the DNA is TGCGCCAGCAGCTTGAGGACAGGGGGACTCACCGGGGAGCTGTTTTTT. Translation gives CASSLRTGGLTGELFF.

The rearrangement links TRBV19 to TRBJ2-5, with TRBD2 identical over 8 bases. The CDR3 consists of 16 residues. Unmatched junction bases numbered 9, after V lost 1 base and J lost 5 bases. CDR1 and CDR2 (germline): LNHDA, SQIVND (reference sequence). This CDR3 is CASSIAPGGFGETQYF. The CDR3, as DNA: TGTGCCAGTAGTATAGCCCCGGGGGGGTTCGGGGAGACCCAGTACTTC.

The rearrangement uses TRBV9 and TRBJ1-2, with D unclear. Germline V gives CDR1 SGDLS, CDR2 YYNGEE. V lost 0 bases to trimming and J lost 0 bases, with 12 bases between them. The CDR3 extends over 16 amino acids. The CDR3 bases are TGTGCCAGCAGCGTAGGGGCAGACCCTTCTAACTATGGCTACACCTTC. Translated, it gives CASSVGADPSNYGYTF.

This chain links TRBV5-4 with TRBJ1-6, with a possible D match to TRBD1 (6 bases). This CDR3 region has 14 residues. V shed 0 bases and J shed 5 bases, with 6 bases lying between them. Germline assignment: CDR1 SGHNT and CDR2 YYREEE (reference sequence). CDR3: CASSLDRDNSPLHF. DNA for the CDR3: TGTGCCAGCAGCTTGGACAGGGATAATTCACCCCTCCACTTT.

This chain links TRBV7-3 with TRBJ2-2; 7 bases map to TRBD1. Germline lookup yields CDR1 SGHTA and CDR2 FQGTGA. Trimming at V came to 5 bases and at J to 2 bases, leaving 8 bases not matched to a gene. The CDR3 consists of 16 residues. This CDR3 is CASSKQGISNTGELFF. DNA of the CDR3: TGTGCCAGCAGCAAACAGGGGATTTCTAACACCGGGGAGCTGTTTTTT.

The rearrangement joins TRBV5-4 to TRBJ1-2; 9 nucleotides agree with TRBD1. The CDR3 consists of 15 residues. Germline trimming cut 4 bases from V and 6 bases from J; bases unmatched to any gene: 10. CDR1 and CDR2 (germline): SGHNT, YYREEE (reference sequence). Written as DNA, the CDR3 is TGTGCCAGCAGCCAGCCCCGGGACAGGGCGGATGGCTACACCTTC. This translates into CASSQPRDRADGYTF.